This TCR beta chain stems from a study of sequential checkpoint blockade in melanoma. Treatment indicated: randomized to nivolumab then ipilimumab (arm A) or the reverse (arm B). Using immunoSEQ multiplex PCR, the repertoire was profiled, and TCRdb retains in-frame clones only, with some absent. The sample lists fewer than 40,000 clones; more than 70% were seen once. The junction had 15 bases not matched to a gene; V was cut back by 4 bases and J by 4 bases. Germline CDR1 LNHNV, CDR2 YYDKDF (reference sequence). This CDR3 has 18 residues. This TCR came from a human donor with melanoma. Sequences were derived from CD8+ T cells sorted from blood (inferred from file names), sampled from a patient given nivolumab and ipilimumab in sequence. The chain is built from TRBV15 and TRBJ2-2, with 7 bases matching TRBD2. The CDR3 DNA reads as TGTGCCACCAGCATACCCCGCGGGCTAGCGGATCCCACCGGGGAGCTGTTTTTT. Its protein is CATSIPRGLADPTGELFF. The full variable domain, completed using reference TRBV15 and TRBJ2-2, is DAMVIQNPRYQVTQFGKPVTLSCSQTLNHNVMYWYQQKSSQAPKLLFHYYDKDFNNEADTPDNFQSRRPNTSFCFLDIRSPGLGDTAMYLCATSIPRGLADPTGELFFGEGSRLTVL.